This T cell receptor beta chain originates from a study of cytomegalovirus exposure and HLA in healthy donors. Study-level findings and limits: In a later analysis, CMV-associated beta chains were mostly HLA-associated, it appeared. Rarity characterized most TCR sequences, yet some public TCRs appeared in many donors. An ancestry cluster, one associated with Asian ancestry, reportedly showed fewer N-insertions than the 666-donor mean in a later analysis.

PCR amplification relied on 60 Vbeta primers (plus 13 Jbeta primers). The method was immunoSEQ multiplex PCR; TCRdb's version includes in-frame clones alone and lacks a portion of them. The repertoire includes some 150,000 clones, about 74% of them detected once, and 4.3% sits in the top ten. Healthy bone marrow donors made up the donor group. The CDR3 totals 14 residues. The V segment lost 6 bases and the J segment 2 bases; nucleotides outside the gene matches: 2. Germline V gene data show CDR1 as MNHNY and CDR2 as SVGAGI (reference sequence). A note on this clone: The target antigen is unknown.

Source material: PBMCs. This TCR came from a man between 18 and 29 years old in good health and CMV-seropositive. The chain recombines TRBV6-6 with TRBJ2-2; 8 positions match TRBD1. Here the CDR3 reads CASSGQGNTGELFF. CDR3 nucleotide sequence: TGTGCCAGCAGCGGACAGGGAAACACCGGGGAGCTGTTTTTT.